This T cell receptor beta chain was found in a study of T cell responses to AZD1222 COVID-19 vaccine (dated by TCRdb to 2020 to 2023). With respect to the entire study: AZD1222 recipients whose second dose came at about 4 weeks and those whose second dose came at about 12 weeks were combined into one group, since spike-specific TCR depth and breadth did not differ between the two schedules. TCR sequencing was performed for some 250 trial participants, of whom about 200 were given two doses of AZD1222 and around 25 were given two doses of MenACWY control vaccine. Enrollment into the trials was organized by age into subgroups of 18-55, 56-69 and 70-plus years, and those subgroups contained roughly 140, 27 and 60 TCR-sequenced participants, respectively. Points the paper makes about the study in general: The whole spike protein was spanned by vaccine-associated CD4 TCRs, and dominant responses were seen in regions 160-218 and 743-854. After two AZD1222 doses, both the breadth and the depth of spike-specific TCRs were significantly higher than at day 0 and than in MenACWY recipients. Conclusions about previously exposed vaccinees were limited because only a handful of AZD1222 recipients were SARS-CoV-2 seropositive at baseline. Because no day 14 peak-response samples were available, repertoires were characterized only after the peak T cell response. The 56-69-year group was small, and its depth increase did not reach significance, likely because of low power. Reportedly, almost half of the unique spike-specific TCRs recognized epitopes lying outside the regions that are mutated in the B.1.351 and B.1.1.7 variants. Participants were mostly white British and included more females than males, and it was suggested by the authors that clonal diversity may have been underestimated.

As regards this clone: Its antigen remains undetermined. The record has no base qualities; no much larger clone is one base away.

V has 7 bases trimmed and J has 5 bases trimmed; junction bases matching no gene number 6. The germline V gene sets CDR1 to SNHLY and CDR2 to FYNNEI. The CDR3 starts with the cysteine, ends with the phenylalanine, and has 14 residues. Just CDR3 DNA is preserved here, 42 bases in frame from base 1. The CDR3 regions of human TCRbeta chains were subjected to immunosequencing. Under the source paper's analysis protocol: TCRs in the repertoires were compared against a reference library of SARS-CoV-2-specific TCRs that had been generated with the MIRA antigen-specificity platform. Breadth meant the fraction of unique TCRs that were SARS-CoV-2-associated, whereas depth meant the fraction of total T cells that were SARS-CoV-2-associated. Each spike-specific TCR was assigned to its reactive spike region and to a CD4 or CD8 class using the MIRA data. Log10-transformed breadth and depth values were compared by one-way ANOVA with Sidak's multiple comparisons tests. Sourced from immuneACCESS, this table was stored by TCRdb with only in-frame sequences that have V and J called. A share of the clones is absent; for the studies checked, an unresolved V gene accounts for under half, and the remainder has no known explanation. V and J calls and clone size are those listed in that table; D and trimming were worked out from the DNA. The sample table lists some 140,000 clones, under 95% of them with a count of one. The ten largest make up roughly 3.1% of the sample.

In the paper's terms, the time point label means: baseline before first vaccination. Vaccinee samples were obtained from the UK trials COV001 and COV002, which included a single-blind randomized controlled phase 2/3 trial of AZD1222 (ChAdOx1 nCoV-19) in healthy adults. For TCRbeta chain sequencing, PBMC samples from trial participants were taken at day 0 and at day 28 after the second dose. Recombination linked TRBV2 to TRBJ1-5, and 9 junctional nucleotides match TRBD1. The source was peripheral blood, collected on day 0 of AZD1222 vaccination. This TCR was recovered from an adult in good health. The CDR3 reads as follows: CASKNRGHDQPQHF. The sequenced DNA: TGTGCCAGCAAGAACAGGGGGCACGATCAGCCCCAGCATTTT.